This T cell receptor (beta chain) was captured in a study of blood T cell repertoires in COVID-19. Overall study: COVID-19 samples collected from the United States, Italy and Spain covered acute and convalescent phases. PBMCs, B-cell-depleted T cells, or T cells were the source of the cDNA or gDNA that made up the material.

Per the original methods: Reference gene primer amplification gave nucleated cell count estimates. Clones were sequenced by immunoSEQ multiplex PCR, and TCRdb holds only the in-frame ones, with some missing. That table is the source of V, J and clone size, and D and trimming were worked out from the DNA. The table includes roughly 93,000 clones, roughly 80% detected once. A single count supports this clone. Input material: peripheral blood. The sequence was collected from a woman at least 80 years old with acute or convalescent COVID-19.

Written as DNA, the CDR3 is TGTGCCACCAGCAGAACTACAGGGGTAAATCAGCCCCAGCATTTT. It codes for CATSRTTGVNQPQHF. The chain combines TRBV15 with TRBJ1-5; 7 nucleotides align to TRBD1. The germline V gene encodes CDR1 LNHNV and CDR2 YYDKDF (reference sequence). The CDR3 sequence is 15 residues long. V trimming: 2 bases; J trimming: 4 bases; junction bases outside the gene matches: 5.